One sample yielded the 18 T cell receptor beta chains listed below, sequenced in a study of blood T cell repertoires in COVID-19 (dated by TCRdb to the early 2020s). Library creation used the immunoSEQ multiplex PCR assay. Not all clones reach the TCRdb copy of this immuneACCESS table, which keeps in-frame sequences only. Checked studies attribute under half of the gap to unresolved V genes and leave the rest unexplained. The sample table lists 300,000 to 500,000 clones, around 87% of them with a count of one. The top ten constitute roughly 0.97% of the sample. Input material: PBMCs or T cells enriched from blood (not recorded which). These receptors originate from a woman aged 25 to 39 with acute COVID-19.

V gene TRBV5-1 combines with J gene TRBJ1-1, with D uncertain. The germline V and J ends were trimmed by 0 bases and 0 bases, with 9 bases remaining between them. Germline V gives CDR1 SGHRS, CDR2 YFSETQ. This CDR3 is built from 15 residues. This chain's CDR3 is CASSLGAELNTEAFF. The CDR3 DNA reads as TGCGCCAGCAGCTTGGGGGCCGAGCTGAACACTGAAGCTTTCTTT.

The rearrangement uses TRBV6-4 and TRBJ1-2; D ambiguous. Per germline, CDR1 MRHNA and CDR2 SNTAGT. The ends were cut back, 0 bases at V and 4 bases at J, with 12 bases in the middle. This CDR3 spans 15 amino acids. CDR3 protein: CASSDSPGSIYGYTF. The CDR3 bases are TGTGCCAGCAGTGACTCACCGGGGTCTATCTATGGCTACACCTTC.

The chain uses TRBV6-1 and TRBJ1-4; TRBD1 matches at 9 bases. Germline V gene data show CDR1 as MNHNS and CDR2 as SASEGT. V trimming: 6 bases; J trimming: 5 bases; junction bases outside the gene matches: 7. The CDR3 is 15 amino acids. The CDR3 DNA reads TGTGCCAGCAGAAGCCTCGGGACAGGGAATGAAAAACTGTTTTTT. As protein: CASRSLGTGNEKLFF.

The chain employs TRBV5-5 and TRBJ1-6; TRBD1 might be the D (6 bases). CDR3 length: 16 residues. Looked up from germline, CDR1 is SGHKS and CDR2 is YYEKEE (reference sequence). V lost 2 bases and J lost 1, with 10 bases in between. CDR3 nucleotide sequence: TGTGCCAGCAGCTTTGGGGGGGCTTCCTATAATTCACCCCTCCACTTT. It yields the protein CASSFGGASYNSPLHF.

This clone was found once. The V call is TRBV7-6, the J call TRBJ1-5; D remains unclear. The CDR3 contains 15 residues. Germline V gene lookup returns CDR1 SGHVS and CDR2 FNYEAQ. Trimming stripped 2 bases from V and 5 bases from J, with 13 bases between. CDR3 coding DNA: TGTGCCAGCAGCTTAAGCGGGCGCGGGGATCAGCCCCAGCATTTT. It encodes CASSLSGRGDQPQHF.

J is TRBJ1-5 and V is TRBV4-1; 9 bases agree with TRBD1. The V and J ends lost 1 base and 3 bases, in that order; junction bases with no gene match: 4. The CDR3 totals 16 residues. The germline gives CDR1 MGHRA, CDR2 YSYEKL. DNA for the CDR3: TGCGCCAGCAGCCAAGTGGGGACAGGGAACAATCAGCCCCAGCATTTT. Amino acids: CASSQVGTGNNQPQHF.

V gene TRBV6-2 or TRBV6-3 combines with J gene TRBJ1-6, with 8 bases identical to TRBD1. V gave up 2 bases and J gave up 6 bases; unmatched junction bases: 12. In germline, CDR1 is MNHEY, CDR2 SVGEGT. This CDR3 spans 18 amino acids. The CDR3 region is CASSYPLGQGEINSPLHF. Here the CDR3 DNA reads TGTGCCAGCAGTTACCCTCTCGGACAGGGTGAAATTAATTCACCCCTCCACTTT.

J is TRBJ2-1 and V is TRBV7-2; 7 bases are shared with TRBD1. In germline, CDR1 is SGHTA, CDR2 FQGNSA. Trimming cost V 5 bases and J 4 bases; bases outside gene matches: 2. The CDR3 is 13 residues long. CDR3 coding DNA: TGTGCCAGCAGCACGACAGGGTACAATGAGCAGTTCTTC. Translating gives CASSTTGYNEQFF.

The chain links TRBV19 to TRBJ2-7, with 10 bases fitting TRBD1. J was trimmed by 5 bases and V by 5 bases; bases with no gene match: 3. The CDR3 contains 13 residues. The germline CDR1 and CDR2 sequences are LNHDA and SQIVND (reference sequence). CDR3: CASSQDRGDEQYF. CDR3 nucleotides: TGTGCCAGTAGTCAGGACAGGGGGGACGAGCAGTACTTC.

The sample holds many counts of this clone. This chain links TRBV6-4 with TRBJ1-2; 9 bases map to TRBD1. In germline, CDR1 is MRHNA, CDR2 SNTAGT. After removal of 2 bases from V and 8 bases from J, the junction contained 6 bases not matched to a gene. The CDR3 has 14 amino acids. The CDR3 DNA reads as TGTGCCAGCAGTGACCGGACAGGGACAGGGGGCTACACCTTC. It is translated as CASSDRTGTGGYTF.

The V call is TRBV15, the J call TRBJ1-3; D not resolved. Germline V lookup: CDR1 LNHNV, CDR2 YYDKDF (reference sequence). The CDR3 is made up of 15 amino acids. Deletions cut 3 bases from V and 0 bases from J, with 9 bases between. The CDR3 nucleotides are TGTGCCACCAGCAGCCGATTCTACTCTGGAAACACCATATATTTT. This codes for CATSSRFYSGNTIYF.

This clone was detected once. The chain is built from TRBV28 and TRBJ1-2; TRBD1 matches at 11 bases. CDR3 size: 16 residues. CDR1 and CDR2 (germline): MDHEN, SYDVKM. The ends lost 0 bases at V and 2 bases at J; junction bases unmatched: 2. This chain's CDR3 is CASSLWDRGLNYGYTF. CDR3 nucleotide sequence: TGTGCCAGCAGTTTATGGGACAGGGGGCTGAACTATGGCTACACCTTC.

The chain joins TRBV15 to TRBJ1-2; D perhaps matches TRBD1 (6 bases). The CDR3 length is 18 residues. V lost 1 base to trimming and J lost 6 bases, with 24 bases between them. The V gene's germline CDR1 is LNHNV and CDR2 YYDKDF (reference sequence). The CDR3 here is CATSRGRGASTGVDGYTF. The CDR3 DNA follows: TGTGCCACCAGCAGAGGACGAGGGGCTTCGACAGGTGTTGATGGCTACACCTTC.

Remarks on this clone: The same CDR3 is also encoded by other DNA sequences in this sample. The rearrangement links TRBV3-1 (or the pseudogene TRBV3-2) to TRBJ2-2; D remains unclear. V was cut by 0 bases and J by 4 bases, with 3 bases left in between. CDR3 length: 13 residues. CDR1 and CDR2 from the germline V gene are LGHDT and YNNKEL (reference sequence). DNA of the CDR3: TGTGCCAGCAGCCAAGACAGCACCGGGGAGCTGTTTTTT. Residues: CASSQDSTGELFF.

The CDR3 nucleotides are TGTGCCAGCAGCTTATGGACAGGGGTCAGGTACGAGCAGTACTTC. It translates to CASSLWTGVRYEQYF. V usage is TRBV7-2 and J usage is TRBJ2-7, with 9 bases identical to TRBD1. The junction had 6 bases not matched to a gene; V was cut back by 2 bases and J by 4 bases. The CDR3 runs to 15 residues. Germline CDR1 and CDR2: SGHTA and FQGNSA.

This clone was seen only a few times. The rearrangement joins TRBV19 to TRBJ1-4; tentatively, D is TRBD1 (6 bases). V lost 6 bases, J lost 4 bases, and 12 bases lay in between. The V gene's germline CDR1 is LNHDA and CDR2 SQIVND (reference sequence). This CDR3 contains 14 residues. CDR3 region: CASRWGQGNEKLFF. CDR3 DNA: TGTGCCAGTAGGTGGGGGCAGGGTAATGAAAAACTGTTTTTT.

The chain uses TRBV13 and TRBJ2-3; D remains ambiguous. Per germline, CDR1 PRHDT and CDR2 FYEKMQ (reference sequence). The CDR3 runs 12 residues. Trimming took off 3 bases at V and 6 bases at J, with 7 bases between the two ends. The CDR3 sequence: CASSFHRDTQYF. The CDR3, as DNA: TGTGCCAGCAGCTTTCACCGGGATACGCAGTATTTT.

CDR3: CAIHASGVTTFSTDTQYF. CDR3 bases: TGTGCCATCCACGCTAGCGGGGTTACCACATTTAGCACAGATACGCAGTATTTT. The gene calls are TRBV10-3 and TRBJ2-3; 9 bases align to TRBD2. Germline CDR1 is ENHRY and CDR2 is SYGVKD. This CDR3 spans 18 amino acids. Trimming cost V 8 bases and J 0 bases; bases outside gene matches: 15.